This T cell receptor (beta chain) appears in the sequencing data of a study of cytomegalovirus exposure and HLA in healthy donors (dated by TCRdb to the late 2010s). Notes on the research overall: In an earlier analysis of fewer than 750 of the donors, approximately 300 Gb of sequence data and roughly 100 million unique TCR beta sequences from roughly 190 million T cells were reported. On average, around 240,000 unique TCR beta nucleotide sequences were sequenced per donor among roughly 430 genotyped donors of the cohort, with approximately 18% of those sequences being non-productive. Both class I and class II loci were covered by HLA typing, at four-digit resolution. To predict cytomegalovirus infection status, the study combined high-throughput TCR immunosequencing, statistical association of individual TCRs with disease status, and machine learning. Along with the approximately 650-subject first cohort, a separate validation cohort of over a hundred different subjects was used. In a later genetic analysis, genome-wide SNP genotypes for about three fifths of the 666 donors were used, and that subset was treated as a discovery cohort. A later analysis re-examined previously published TCR beta repertoires from over 500 donors and added high-resolution HLA genotyping to investigate patterns of TCR occurrence. Of the approximately 400 genotyped donors, 81% were placed in the genetic ancestry cluster associated with self-reported Caucasian donors. To decide whether each TCR beta V gene segment behaved as functional or pseudogenic, an earlier analysis of nearly 600 of the donors relied on high-throughput TCR beta sequencing. A handful of DR-DQ haplotypes were treated as single units for association and clustering because of strong linkage in the cohort. The study was designed to test whether signatures of past pathogen exposure could be identified by cataloging public T cell receptors. Rather than drawing on any new phenotypic data, the later analysis identified candidate immune exposures from TCR beta sequences and the way those sequences occurred across donors. Roughly 300 gigabases of sequencing data and about 92 million unique TCR sequences made up an early release that covered 500 to 650 HLA-typed donors. The study profiled the T cell repertoires of about 640 subjects by immunosequencing and related them to cytomegalovirus serostatus. All discovery cohort repertoires had been generated on a single sequencing platform. The number of donors typed differed by locus, with 629-630 for A, B, C, DRB1 and DQB1, approximately 500 for DQA1, 606 for DPA1, and around 450 for DPB1. Alongside the repertoire data, information on donor age, sex, ethnicity and CMV serostatus was compiled.

Notes on this clone: The specificity of this receptor is unknown. Qualities for individual bases were not recorded, and no much larger clone is one base off.

The cohort consisted of 650 to 700 healthy bone marrow donors. All cohort members were sampled while nominally healthy, although unrecorded immune exposures were likely present. The donor tested CMV seronegative and was one of the 352 seronegative cohort members. A peripheral blood sample was collected from each donor, and TCR beta sequencing was performed on peripheral blood mononuclear cells. The Qiagen DNeasy Blood Extraction Kit was used to extract genomic DNA from the blood cell samples. The junction carries 8 bases between V and J, which are trimmed by 6 bases and 0 bases respectively. Including cysteine and phenylalanine, the CDR3 has 14 amino acids. CDR3 DNA is the only sequence kept; it has 42 bases, read in frame from the first base. The germline V gene supplies CDR1 SNHLY and CDR2 FYNNEI. The library relied on the immunoSEQ multiplex PCR assay. For the multiplex PCR, a mixture combining 60 forward primers for TCR Vbeta segments and 13 reverse primers for TCR Jbeta segments was used. A multiplex PCR assay on genomic DNA amplified the CDR3 region of rearranged TCR beta genes. The amplified TCR beta libraries were sequenced on the Illumina HiSeq System as 87-base-pair reads. Per the source publication's procedure: A later analysis tallied around 82 million unique TCR beta chains across the 666 repertoires, and around 12 million of those chains were shared by two or more donors. Raw reads were error-corrected and collapsed into unique sequences by a nearest-neighbor algorithm in which closely related sequences were merged to remove PCR and sequencing errors. CDR3 sequences were aligned to IMGT reference sequences to assign V, D and J gene segments. For a sequence to be retained, a match of at least six nucleotides was required to both a V gene segment and a J gene segment. A rearrangement counted as productive if the CDR3 had no stop codons and remained in frame with V and J, and every other rearrangement counted as non-productive. Following IMGT convention, CDR3 was defined as the stretch from the second conserved V-encoded cysteine up to the conserved J-encoded phenylalanine. Sequences without an unambiguous match to a single V gene segment were excluded from the earlier analysis of 500 to 700 of the donors. An earlier analysis of under 750 of the donors called V segments functional above 56.7% productive rearrangements and segregating when the between-donor standard deviation exceeded 5%. A statistical classification framework was built to diagnose cytomegalovirus status from the catalog of TCR beta chain sequences. In a later analysis, V and J genes were assigned by comparing TCR nucleotide sequences against IMGT/GENE-DB human TR gene sequences. Using the TCRdist pipeline, a later analysis assigned CDR3 sequences along with most-parsimonious VDJ recombination scenarios. A later analysis defined each TCR beta chain by its CDR3 amino acid sequence plus V-gene family, and excluded reads lacking a unique V-gene family. To address suspected cross-contamination and a sequencing artifact, a later analysis removed over 500 highly shared, low-generation-probability nucleotide sequences. In a later analysis, a clonal expansion index for each public chain was calculated from normalized within-repertoire ranks of inferred template counts. In a later analysis, generation probabilities were computed using a VDJ recombination model fitted to out-of-frame rearrangements, and the results were checked against IGoR. A later analysis scored TCR-TCR, TCR-HLA and TCR-CMV co-occurrence with hypergeometric tests, applying a repertoire-size bias correction to TCR pairs. A later analysis estimated false discovery rates by permuting HLA or CMV assignments 20 times. In a later analysis, co-occurring TCRs were grouped using DBSCAN, and TCRdist sequence similarity was added for clustering within HLA-allele-positive subsets. Repertoires with fewer than 30,000 or more than 120,000 public chains were left out of co-occurrence clustering, as were five repertoires with anomalous nucleotide sharing. TCRdb mirrors the immuneACCESS table, restricted to in-frame sequences. Some clones are absent from its copies; in checked studies, under half trace to an unresolved V gene, and the reason for the others is unknown. The V and J calls and clone size were taken over from that table, and D and trimming were inferred from the DNA. This sample comprises 100,000 to 150,000 clones, about two thirds of them detected only once. Approximately 3.8% of the sample is held by the ten biggest clonotypes.

General findings and caveats noted by the study authors: The 87-base-pair reads could not distinguish some IMGT-functional V segments, including TRBV6-2 and TRBV6-3, so those segments were excluded. HLA typing was unavailable for some donors at each locus, so association tests used only the typed subset. A few of the identified cytomegalovirus-associated TCR beta chains were confirmed in vitro to be specific for cytomegalovirus antigens. Immune exposure information for the cohort was limited to CMV serostatus. An association between a missense DCLRE1C variant and V-gene and J-gene trimming of TCR beta chains was found in a later genetic analysis and replicated in an independent cohort. Because counts were too low, some 16 rarely observed V segments, including chromosome 9 orphons, were excluded from the earlier analysis of several hundred of the donors. An earlier analysis of several hundred of the donors showed that most TCR beta V segments appeared in productive rearrangements either about 87% or about 30% of the time, which broadly matched IMGT annotations. In the study, some 160 TCR beta chains were listed as associated with cytomegalovirus. A cluster of highly shared sequence variants was judged likely to represent a technical artifact of the sequencing pipeline. In a later analysis, 15,000 to 20,000 TCR beta sequences were associated with specific HLA alleles at a false discovery rate of 0.05. Most CMV-associated TCR beta chains appeared to be HLA-restricted in a later analysis, and the HLA associations seemed to be driven largely by CMV exposure. Cytomegalovirus status was reported to be diagnosed by the classifier with high specificity and sensitivity in both the original and validation cohorts. Correlated functional status among segregating V segments might reflect linkage disequilibrium, but an unknown experimental factor could not be ruled out. A later analysis found that HLA-associated TCR beta chains were more clonally expanded and had lower generation probabilities than equally common non-associated chains. In a later analysis, TCR association rates were found to vary across HLA loci, with the most associated TCRs seen for DRB1 alleles and the fewest for HLA-C alleles. The presence/absence analyses assumed that sequencing depth was roughly uniform across donors, and that assumption may not be true. A further reported finding was that TCR beta sequences accurately predicted the HLA-A and HLA-B alleles for most subjects in the first cohort. A later analysis reported that several top co-occurrence clusters appeared linked to parvovirus B19, influenza, CMV and Epstein-Barr virus. Only TCR beta chains were sequenced in this cohort, and the absence of alpha or paired-chain data limited detectable features. When HLA alleles, especially DR and DQ, strongly co-occurred, attributing TCR associations to individual alleles was difficult. The authors suggested that the approach could potentially be extended to other disease states and immunological phenotypes. A later genetic analysis reported fewer N-insertions in productive TCRs among donors in an Asian-associated ancestry cluster than the roughly 700-donor mean. Across donors, most TCR sequences were observed very rarely, whereas some public TCRs were present in many individuals.

The origin of this receptor is a man aged 25-45 years in good health and CMV-seronegative. The chain is assembled from TRBV2 and TRBJ1-4; the D gene lacks a confident call. The sequenced sample was PBMCs. The bases read TGTGCCAGCAGGGTCCAGACAACTAATGAAAAACTGTTTTTT. Protein translation: CASRVQTTNEKLFF.